Following are 16 T cell receptor beta chains from one sample sequenced in a study of blood T cell repertoires in COVID-19. Data came from immunoSEQ multiplex PCR; TCRdb stores just in-frame clones and leaves some out. The sample gives 350,000 or so clones, roughly 87% of which show up once; around 3.9% is in the top ten. Sequenced: peripheral blood. Receptors were obtained from a woman aged 55-75 years with COVID-19, enrolled during active disease.

The chain joins TRBV19 to TRBJ1-1; 7 bases map to TRBD1. The J segment lost 0 bases and the V segment lost 7 bases, leaving 5 bases of the junction unmatched. The CDR3 runs 14 residues. The germline V gene encodes CDR1 LNHDA and CDR2 SQIVND (reference sequence). The CDR3 DNA reads TGTGCCAGTATCCCGGGACAGATGAACACTGAAGCTTTCTTT. Amino acid sequence: CASIPGQMNTEAFF.

In its sample, this clone was seen a few times. This chain connects TRBV6-6 to TRBJ2-1; 9 bases align to TRBD2. The V gene's germline CDR1 is MNHNY and CDR2 SVGAGI (reference sequence). The CDR3 runs 14 residues. The ends lost 4 bases at V and 6 bases at J; junction bases unmatched: 4. In DNA form, the CDR3 reads TGTGCCAGCAGTTCCCTAGCGGGGCCCAATGAGCAGTTCTTC. Its protein is CASSSLAGPNEQFF.

The chain is built from TRBV2 and TRBJ1-1; D is ambiguous. This CDR3 contains 12 residues. Germline CDR1 is SNHLY and CDR2 is FYNNEI. V was cut by 7 bases and J by 8 bases, with 14 bases left in between. CDR3 DNA: TGTGCCAGCATTGGTGTTGCCAGAGAAGCTTTCTTT. Amino acid sequence: CASIGVAREAFF.

This chain connects TRBV18 to TRBJ1-3; D might be TRBD1 (6 bases). Germline V gene sequence: CDR1 KGHSH, CDR2 LQKENI. The CDR3 contains 15 residues. Between the trimmed V and J ends, which lost 1 base and 6 bases, there was a span of 13 bases. The CDR3 region has the DNA TGTGCCAGCTCACCACAATCCCAGGGGCCAAACACCATATATTTT. Translating it yields CASSPQSQGPNTIYF.

This clone is a singleton in its sample. The chain recombines TRBV7-8 with TRBJ2-7; a possible D gene is TRBD1 (6 bases). The CDR3 length is 11 residues. The V gene's germline CDR1 is SGHVS and CDR2 FQNEAQ. Between the trimmed V and J ends, which lost 4 bases and 12 bases, there was a span of 13 bases. This CDR3 is CASSSPGVLYF. The CDR3 nucleotides are TGTGCCAGCAGCTCGCCAGGGGTCCTGTACTTC.

As concerns this clone: The identical CDR3 is also encoded by other nucleotide sequences in the sample. The chain joins TRBV7-2 to TRBJ2-7; TRBD1 matches 7 bases. CDR3 length: 13 residues. V shed 4 bases, J shed 3 bases, and the junction held 3 bases outside the gene matches. Germline V gene sequence: CDR1 SGHTA, CDR2 FQGNSA. The CDR3 protein is CASSSDRLYEQYF. In DNA, the CDR3 is TGTGCCAGCAGCTCGGACAGGCTCTACGAGCAGTACTTC. Based on the CDR3 plus reference TRBV7-2 and TRBJ2-7, the full variable domain is GAGVSQSPSNKVTEKGKDVELRCDPISGHTALYWYRQSLGQGLEFLIYFQGNSAPDKSGLPSDRFSAERTGGSVSTLTIQRTQQEDSAVYLCASSSDRLYEQYFGPGTRLTVT.

The rearrangement links TRBV28 to TRBJ2-4, with 12 bases identical to TRBD2. The V and J ends lost 5 bases and 14 bases, in that order; junction bases with no gene match: 13. CDR1 and CDR2 (germline): MDHEN, SYDVKM. The CDR3 is 15 residues long. The CDR3 nucleotides are TGTGCCAGCAGTACCCTAGCGGGGGGGCTGGTGAAAGAGTACTTC. Residues: CASSTLAGGLVKEYF.

The rearrangement links TRBV19 to TRBJ1-4; 7 nucleotides align to TRBD1. J was trimmed by 4 bases and V by 3 bases; bases with no gene match: 14. Germline V CDR1 and CDR2: LNHDA, SQIVND (reference sequence). This CDR3 spans 18 amino acids. CDR3 sequence: CASSITFERQGLNEKLFF. Written as DNA, the CDR3 is TGTGCCAGTAGTATTACTTTTGAGAGACAGGGTCTTAATGAAAAACTGTTTTTT.

The genes are TRBV20-1 and TRBJ1-5; tentatively, D is TRBD1 (6 bases). The CDR3 extends over 13 amino acids. In germline, CDR1 is DFQATT, CDR2 SNEGSKA (reference sequence). V dropped 3 bases and J dropped 4 bases, with 10 bases sitting between them. CDR3 DNA sequence: TGCAGTGCTAGTGAGCAGGGGAATCAGCCCCAGCATTTT. This codes for CSASEQGNQPQHF.

This sequence joins TRBV5-5 and TRBJ2-7; 7 bases are a match to TRBD1. Germline V CDR1 and CDR2: SGHKS, YYEKEE (reference sequence). CDR3 length: 14 amino acids. V trimming: 2 bases; J trimming: 7 bases; junction bases outside the gene matches: 9. CDR3 nucleotide sequence: TGTGCCAGCAGCTTCAGTGGTGACAGGGCTGAGCAGTACTTC. It specifies CASSFSGDRAEQYF.

This chain joins TRBV5-6 and TRBJ2-1, with D tentatively TRBD1 (5 bases). The V gene lost 4 bases and the J gene lost 0 bases, with 14 bases spanning the gap. Germline V CDR1 and CDR2: SGHDT, YYEEEE. This CDR3 has 16 amino acids. The CDR3 DNA reads as TGTGCCAGCAGCCTCGGACATTTGAGCTCCTACAATGAGCAGTTCTTC. It yields the protein CASSLGHLSSYNEQFF.

This chain links TRBV18 with TRBJ1-2, with a tentative D call TRBD1 (6 bases). CDR3 length equals 15 residues. The V gene's germline CDR1 is KGHSH and CDR2 LQKENI. Trimming stripped 3 bases from V and 4 bases from J, with 15 bases between. The CDR3 bases are TGTGCCAGCTCACCGCCCCAGGGGAGAATCTATGGCTACACCTTC. It codes for CASSPPQGRIYGYTF.

This clone was observed a single time. The chain combines TRBV15 with TRBJ2-7; 8 bases are a match to TRBD1. V trimming: 4 bases; J trimming: 0 bases; junction bases outside the gene matches: 5. Per the germline V gene, CDR1 is LNHNV and CDR2 is YYDKDF (reference sequence). This CDR3 spans 15 amino acids. This chain's CDR3 is CATSTRDRSSYEQYF. CDR3 coding DNA: TGTGCCACCAGCACTCGGGACAGGAGCTCCTACGAGCAGTACTTC.

The rearrangement joins TRBV19 to TRBJ2-1, with 8 bases aligning to TRBD1. The CDR3 is made up of 15 amino acids. Germline loops: CDR1 LNHDA, CDR2 SQIVND (reference sequence). Germline trimming cut 6 bases from V and 7 bases from J; bases unmatched to any gene: 11. CDR3 in amino acids: CASSQDRGRVNEQFF. The DNA for the CDR3 is TGTGCCAGTAGCCAAGACAGGGGCCGTGTGAATGAGCAGTTCTTC.

V is TRBV7-3 and J is TRBJ1-2, with 8 bases matching TRBD1. Germline trimming cut 4 bases from V and 4 bases from J; bases unmatched to any gene: 5. Germline-derived CDR1 and CDR2 are SGHTA and FQGTGA. CDR3 length equals 14 residues. For the CDR3, the DNA is TGTGCCAGCAGCTCAACTACAGGGGGCTATGGCTACACCTTC. Its protein product is CASSSTTGGYGYTF.

CDR3: CASRQGAVDEQYF. The CDR3 DNA is TGTGCCAGCAGACAGGGGGCGGTGGACGAGCAGTACTTC. The V call is TRBV7-9, the J call TRBJ2-7; 9 bases map to TRBD1. The CDR3 is made up of 13 amino acids. Germline CDR1 and CDR2: SEHNR and FQNEAQ (reference sequence). V dropped 6 bases and J dropped 5; count of bases not matched to a gene: 5. The entire variable domain, with the rest obtained from reference TRBV7-9 and TRBJ2-7, is as follows: DTGVSQNPRHKITKRGQNVTFRCDPISEHNRLYWYRQTLGQGPEFLTYFQNEAQLEKSRLLSDRFSAERPKGSFSTLEIQRTEQGDSAMYLCASRQGAVDEQYFGPGTRLTVT.